The rows below give T cell receptor beta chains drawn from one sample of a study of OX40 agonist ivuxolimab in advanced cancers. Here immunoSEQ multiplex PCR was the method, and the copy in TCRdb shows in-frame clones only, minus some. The profile shows some 75,000 clones, around 82% of them singletons. Specimen: CD4+ or CD8+ T cells sorted from blood, collected in a trial of the OX40 agonist ivuxolimab. These receptors came from an adult with an advanced solid tumor such as melanoma, head and neck, liver or kidney cancer. The CDR3 runs from the conserved cysteine through the conserved F or W. D genes are given only for firm matches. Clone size appears in some rows only: once, few, many, or a class for an expanded clone.

CDR3nt: TGTGCCAGCAGTTTATCGGGCGCAGCTGTGGGAAACACCATATATTTT
CDR3aa: CASSLSGAAVGNTIYF
v_gene: TRBV27
abundance: NA
d_gene: NA
j_gene: TRBJ1-3

CDR3nt: TGTGCCAGCAGCTTACGCCGGGGCGGAGGGGGAAAACTGTTTTTT
CDR3aa: CASSLRRGGGGKLFF
v_gene: TRBV7-8
abundance: NA
d_gene: NA
j_gene: TRBJ1-4

CDR3nt: TGCGCCAGCAGCCAGAGACAGGGGGCAGCTTTCTTT
CDR3aa: CASSQRQGAAFF
v_gene: TRBV4-1
abundance: NA
d_gene: TRBD1
j_gene: TRBJ1-1

CDR3nt: TGTGCCTGGAGAGGGACGTTCATGAACACTGAAGCTTTCTTT
CDR3aa: CAWRGTFMNTEAFF
v_gene: TRBV30
abundance: NA
d_gene: NA
j_gene: TRBJ1-1

CDR3nt: TGTGCCAGTAGTACGAAACGACAGGTCTTGGGGGAGCAGTACTTC
CDR3aa: CASSTKRQVLGEQYF
v_gene: TRBV19
abundance: NA
d_gene: NA
j_gene: TRBJ2-7

CDR3nt: TGCGCCAGCAGCTTATCAGGGTGGGGATCCTACGAGCAGTACTTC
CDR3aa: CASSLSGWGSYEQYF
v_gene: TRBV5-1
abundance: once
d_gene: NA
j_gene: TRBJ2-7

CDR3nt: TGTGCCAGCAGCCGCGGACAGGGGGCCTACAATGAGCAGTTCTTC
CDR3aa: CASSRGQGAYNEQFF
v_gene: TRBV4-2
abundance: NA
d_gene: TRBD1
j_gene: TRBJ2-1

CDR3nt: TGTGCCAGCAGATCTACTAGAACAGATACGCAGTATTTT
CDR3aa: CASRSTRTDTQYF
v_gene: TRBV7-9
abundance: NA
d_gene: NA
j_gene: TRBJ2-3

CDR3nt: TGTGCCAGCAGCTTAGTTCTTGGTGGGTCTAGCTCCTACGAGCAGTACTTC
CDR3aa: CASSLVLGGSSSYEQYF
v_gene: TRBV11-2
abundance: once
d_gene: NA
j_gene: TRBJ2-7

CDR3nt: TGCAGCGTTGAAAATGGGTTTAACTATGGCTACACCTTC
CDR3aa: CSVENGFNYGYTF
v_gene: TRBV29-1
abundance: NA
d_gene: NA
j_gene: TRBJ1-2

CDR3nt: TGTGCCAGTACCAAAGCGGCTAGCTCCTACAATGAGCAGTTCTTC
CDR3aa: CASTKAASSYNEQFF
v_gene: TRBV19
abundance: NA
d_gene: NA
j_gene: TRBJ2-1